These 23 T cell receptor beta chains were sequenced from one sample in a study of early T cells in non-severe SARS-CoV-2 infection. One entry per CDR3 protein, called by TCRdb with MiXCR from the 5' RACE reads. This table has over 55,000 distinct CDR3 sequences, 6% to 8.5% appearing once. The specimen sequenced was whole blood. The receptors were sampled from an adult who was a healthcare worker with PCR-confirmed SARS-CoV-2 infection or an uninfected control (not recorded which).

The chain uses TRBV5-1 and TRBJ1-1; unclear D gene. There are 14 residues in the CDR3. The germline gives CDR1 SGHRS, CDR2 YFSETQ. V lost 4 bases, J lost 3 bases, and 13 bases lay in between. The CDR3 coding sequence is TGCGCCAGCAGCCTCGTCCAAGGCGACACTGAAGCTTTCTTT. Its translation: CASSLVQGDTEAFF.

The V and J genes are TRBV3-1 and TRBJ2-5, with unresolved D. The CDR3 is 14 residues long. Trimming cost V 1 base and J 0 bases, with 6 bases left between them. CDR1 and CDR2 from the germline V gene are LGHDT and YNNKEL (reference sequence). CDR3 sequence reads: CASSQAGNQETQYF. The CDR3 coding sequence is TGTGCCAGCAGCCAAGCCGGAAACCAAGAGACCCAGTACTTC.

This clonotype was seen at least ten times. The chain recombines TRBV7-8 with TRBJ2-1; 9 bases align to TRBD2. V lost 4 bases to trimming and J lost 4 bases; unmatched junction nucleotides: 11. Germline V gives CDR1 SGHVS, CDR2 FQNEAQ. The CDR3 contains 17 residues. The CDR3 nucleotides read TGTGCCAGCAGCTATGACAGGGCGGGGGGGTCGTACAATGAGCAGTTCTTC. This gives the protein CASSYDRAGGSYNEQFF.

This clonotype has a handful of counts. The chain employs TRBV27 and TRBJ2-1; perhaps TRBD2 as D (6 bases). The V and J ends lost 2 bases and 7 bases respectively, with 15 bases between them. The CDR3 has 15 amino acids. The germline gives CDR1 MNHEY, CDR2 SMNVEV (reference sequence). CDR3 region: CASSLGGIGKNEQFF. DNA of the CDR3: TGTGCCAGCAGTTTAGGCGGGATCGGTAAGAATGAGCAGTTCTTC.

This clonotype appeared a few times. This sequence joins TRBV12-3 or TRBV12-4 and TRBJ2-6; D ambiguous. The CDR3 has 16 amino acids. Trimming shortened V by 7 bases and J by 0 bases, and 13 bases separated the two germline ends. CDR3 loop: CASIHRVSSGANVLTF. For the CDR3, the DNA is TGTGCCAGCATCCATCGCGTCTCCTCTGGGGCCAACGTCCTGACTTTC.

CDR3 DNA sequence: TGCGCCAGCAGCTTGGCACTACAGGGAACCGGGGAGCTGTTTTTT. Amino acids: CASSLALQGTGELFF. The chain recombines TRBV5-1 with TRBJ2-2; the D gene is possibly TRBD1 (6 bases). V lost 0 bases and J lost 5, with 11 bases in between. CDR1 is SGHRS, CDR2 YFSETQ, per germline. The CDR3 extends over 15 amino acids.

The chain couples TRBV12-3 or TRBV12-4 to TRBJ1-1; no clear D gene. Trimming stripped 7 bases from V and 6 bases from J, with 9 bases between. This CDR3 is built from 11 residues. In DNA, the CDR3 is TGTGCCAGCACCCTCGGGGCTGAAGCTTTCTTT. Encoded protein: CASTLGAEAFF.

V gene TRBV28 combines with J gene TRBJ2-5; 10 bases agree with TRBD1. The ends lost 5 bases at V and 5 bases at J; junction bases unmatched: 8. From germline, CDR1 is MDHEN and CDR2 SYDVKM. This CDR3 contains 15 residues. CDR3 sequence (DNA): TGTGCCAGCAGTCGCCCGACAGGGGGCATGGAGACCCAGTACTTC. It translates to CASSRPTGGMETQYF.

There are many counts of this clonotype. V and J are TRBV7-9 and TRBJ1-2; possible D gene TRBD1, 5 bases. The CDR3 contains 13 residues. Trimming stripped 4 bases from V and 4 bases from J, with 10 bases between. Germline CDR1 reads SEHNR; CDR2 reads FQNEAQ (reference sequence). The CDR3: CASSSDSLYGYTF. The CDR3 DNA follows: TGTGCCAGCAGCTCAGACAGCCTCTATGGCTACACCTTC.

This clonotype was detected many times. The chain carries TRBV11-2 and TRBJ2-2; a possible D gene is TRBD1 (5 bases). V shed 5 bases and J shed 7 bases, with 14 bases lying between them. CDR3 size: 14 residues. Germline V gives CDR1 SGHAT, CDR2 FQNNGV. The CDR3 spells CASSPGHLGGELFF. Written as DNA, the CDR3 is TGTGCCAGCAGCCCAGGACACCTAGGCGGGGAGCTGTTTTTT.

The table lists this clonotype with a few counts. CDR3 amino acids: CASSEFGQPLAYEQYF. Written as DNA, the CDR3 is TGTGCCAGCAGTGAGTTTGGACAGCCCCTTGCCTACGAGCAGTACTTC. The V and J genes are TRBV2 and TRBJ2-7; a weak D match, TRBD1 (6 bases). The CDR3 has 16 residues. The germline gives CDR1 SNHLY, CDR2 FYNNEI. The ends were cut back, 3 bases at V and 2 bases at J, with 17 bases in the middle.

This clonotype showed up just a few times. The rearrangement links TRBV27 to TRBJ1-5; tentatively, D is TRBD1 (6 bases). Germline V gene data show CDR1 as MNHEY and CDR2 as SMNVEV (reference sequence). The V and J ends lost 2 bases and 3 bases respectively, with 8 bases between them. The CDR3 loop spans 14 amino acids. CDR3 nucleotide sequence: TGTGCCAGCAGTTTAGACAGGTTCAATCAGCCCCAGCATTTT. It is translated as CASSLDRFNQPQHF.

This clonotype was picked up many times. V usage is TRBV2 and J usage is TRBJ1-2; D call uncertain. The CDR3 contains 15 residues. The V and J ends lost 5 bases and 3 bases respectively, with 16 bases between them. Germline CDR1 SNHLY, CDR2 FYNNEI. CDR3 DNA sequence: TGTGCCAGCAGTCCTTTGGCGTCTAGGGACTATGGCTACACCTTC. As protein: CASSPLASRDYGYTF.

There are a few counts of this clonotype. The rearrangement uses TRBV4-2 and TRBJ2-3, with TRBD2 identical over 10 bases. V shed 4 bases and J 5 bases; nucleotides not matched to a gene: 9. Looked up from germline, CDR1 is LGHNA and CDR2 is YNFKEQ. This CDR3 region has 16 residues. The CDR3 region has the DNA TGTGCCAGCAGCCCGGGGGGAGCGGGAGGGGGAGATACGCAGTATTTT. The encoded protein is CASSPGGAGGGDTQYF.

The V call is TRBV10-2, the J call TRBJ2-7; TRBD1 matches at 10 bases. The CDR3 spans 14 residues. V lost 8 bases and J lost 6; bases outside the gene matches: 10. The V gene's germline CDR1 is WSHSY and CDR2 SAAADI. CDR3 residues: CASAPGTGDSEQYF. The CDR3 bases are TGCGCCAGCGCGCCCGGGACAGGGGATAGCGAGCAGTACTTC.

The chain carries TRBV10-3 and TRBJ2-7, with D perhaps TRBD2 (5 bases). The CDR3 spans 15 residues. The germline V and J ends were trimmed by 0 bases and 3 bases, with 12 bases remaining between them. Germline V gene data show CDR1 as ENHRY and CDR2 as SYGVKD. The CDR3 loop is CAISESVAKDYEQYF. In DNA form, the CDR3 reads TGTGCCATCAGTGAGTCGGTAGCGAAGGACTACGAGCAGTACTTC.

This clonotype came up many times. The chain employs TRBV2 and TRBJ2-5; 7 bases map to TRBD1. Per the germline V gene, CDR1 is SNHLY and CDR2 is FYNNEI. Trimming cost V 7 bases and J 2 bases; bases outside gene matches: 13. The CDR3 sequence is 16 residues long. The CDR3 nucleotides are TGTGCCAGCATTTTCTTTACCGGGACAGCACAAGAGACCCAGTACTTC. Encoded protein: CASIFFTGTAQETQYF.

The rearrangement joins TRBV27 to TRBJ2-7; D not resolved. The germline V gene encodes CDR1 MNHEY and CDR2 SMNVEV (reference sequence). Trimming shortened V by 4 bases and J by 2 bases, and 6 bases separated the two germline ends. The CDR3 loop spans 12 amino acids. This CDR3 reads CASSSEPYEQYF. CDR3 coding DNA: TGTGCCAGCAGTTCGGAACCCTACGAGCAGTACTTC.

This clonotype was seen more than once but under ten times. The chain is built from TRBV3-1 and TRBJ2-7; TRBD2 might be the D (5 bases). Germline V gene sequence: CDR1 LGHDT, CDR2 YNNKEL (reference sequence). The CDR3 loop spans 14 amino acids. The ends were cut back, 6 bases at V and 6 bases at J, with 18 bases in the middle. The CDR3 protein is CASRAAAGLGEQYF. Here the CDR3 DNA reads TGTGCCAGCAGGGCAGCGGCTGGATTGGGCGAGCAGTACTTC.

The chain couples TRBV2 to TRBJ2-5; 10 nucleotides agree with TRBD2. Germline values: CDR1 SNHLY, CDR2 FYNNEI. The CDR3 has 17 amino acids. V shed 4 bases and J 3 bases; nucleotides not matched to a gene: 11. The CDR3 nucleotides are TGTGCCAGCAGTGTCACCCTAGCGGGAGATTCCAAAGAGACCCAGTACTTC. Translated, it gives CASSVTLAGDSKETQYF.

In this sample, this clonotype turned up many times. V gene TRBV20-1 combines with J gene TRBJ2-1, with 11 nucleotides matching TRBD2. Germline V CDR1 and CDR2: DFQATT, SNEGSKA (reference sequence). This CDR3 region has 15 residues. V shed 2 bases, J shed 2 bases, and the junction held 2 bases outside the gene matches. Written as DNA, the CDR3 is TGCAGTGCTAGAAAACTAGCGGGAGCCTACAATGAGCAGTTCTTC. This codes for CSARKLAGAYNEQFF.

This clonotype turned up a few times. The chain joins TRBV4-1 to TRBJ2-2, with 8 bases fitting TRBD2. Germline V gene lookup returns CDR1 MGHRA and CDR2 YSYEKL. The V and J ends lost 0 bases and 6 bases, in that order; junction bases with no gene match: 6. The CDR3 contains 16 residues. CDR3 region: CASSQEGGRKAGELFF. CDR3 bases: TGCGCCAGCAGCCAAGAGGGCGGGAGGAAGGCCGGGGAGCTGTTTTTT.

In its sample, this clonotype was seen many times. V and J are TRBV19 and TRBJ1-4; tentative D call: TRBD1 (6 bases). Trimming stripped 4 bases from V and 2 bases from J, with 8 bases between. Germline V gives CDR1 LNHDA, CDR2 SQIVND (reference sequence). The length of the CDR3 is 14 residues. The CDR3 spells CASSTGDTNEKLFF. The CDR3 DNA is TGTGCCAGTAGTACAGGGGACACTAATGAAAAACTGTTTTTT.